This TCR beta chain derives from a study of metastatic and nonmetastatic thyroid tumors. Using MiXCR, TCRdb reanalyzed the PCR reads. The sample has roughly 10,000 clones; 35% to 45% are singletons. Whole-study findings and limits: As reported, TCR beta diversity in blood and tumor was significantly higher in malignant thyroid tumors than in benign nodules.

Thyroid surgery was performed in patients who had received no treatment beforehand. This clone has more than one count but fewer than ten. Its antigen is not known. This TCR was recovered from a female donor with papillary thyroid cancer or a benign thyroid nodule (not recorded which). Some clones in this sample may be carry-over from other donors' samples. The sequencing sample was made of tumor tissue.

The CDR3 sequence: CASSLGPRGKDTQYF. CDR3 nucleotide sequence: TGTGCCAGCAGCTTAGGGCCCCGGGGGAAAGATACGCAGTATTTT. The gene calls are TRBV7-2 and TRBJ2-3; weak D call: TRBD2 (6 bases). Germline CDR1 is SGHTA and CDR2 is FQGNSA. This CDR3 region has 15 residues. V lost 1 base and J lost 5, with 13 bases in between.